Below are 24 T cell receptor beta chains sequenced from a single sample in a study of blood T cell repertoires in COVID-19. The assay was immunoSEQ multiplex PCR, and TCRdb's table has in-frame clones only and misses some. The sample holds about 50,000 clones; more than 70% are singletons and the top ten take about 4.1%. The sample consisted of peripheral blood. The receptor set was obtained from a man older than 75 with active COVID-19.

The DNA of the CDR3 is TGCGCCAGCACCCGCGGGAGTCAGGGAACCGGGGAGCTGTTTTTT. Translating gives CASTRGSQGTGELFF. The chain has TRBV5-1 and TRBJ2-2, with 7 bases aligning to TRBD2. CDR1 and CDR2 (germline): SGHRS, YFSETQ. The J segment lost 5 bases and the V segment lost 6 bases, leaving 10 bases of the junction unmatched. The CDR3 has 15 residues.

The gene calls are TRBV11-3 and TRBJ2-2, with D possibly being TRBD2 (6 bases). This CDR3 has 17 amino acids. Trimming left V 1 base short and J 3 bases short, with 15 bases between. Looked up from germline, CDR1 is SGHNT and CDR2 is YENEEA. CDR3 region: CASSLGAATGDTGELFF. The CDR3 coding sequence is TGTGCCAGCAGCTTAGGGGCTGCTACGGGGGACACCGGGGAGCTGTTTTTT.

This clone was recorded a few times. The rearrangement links TRBV7-6 to TRBJ2-7; TRBD2 matches 14 bases. The CDR3 length is 15 residues. Germline V gives CDR1 SGHVS, CDR2 FNYEAQ. V trimming: 6 bases; J trimming: 5 bases; junction bases outside the gene matches: 6. DNA for the CDR3: TGTGCCAGCAGTCCGACTAGCGGGAGGGCCCACGAGCAGTACTTC. Translating it yields CASSPTSGRAHEQYF.

This sequence joins TRBV7-3 and TRBJ2-7; 12 nucleotides agree with TRBD2. The germline V gene encodes CDR1 SGHTA and CDR2 FQGTGA. The CDR3 has 15 residues. V gave up 4 bases and J gave up 5 bases; unmatched junction bases: 6. The CDR3 region is CASSSLAGGPHEQYF. In nucleotides, the CDR3 is TGTGCCAGCAGCTCGCTAGCGGGAGGGCCTCACGAGCAGTACTTC.

The chain has TRBV28 and TRBJ2-1; 11 positions agree with TRBD1. Germline assignment: CDR1 MDHEN and CDR2 SYDVKM. The CDR3 totals 17 residues. J lost 0 bases, V lost 8 bases, and 9 bases had no gene match. This CDR3 is CASVTGTGGSSYNEQFF. For the CDR3, the DNA is TGTGCCAGCGTAACCGGGACAGGGGGTTCCTCCTACAATGAGCAGTTCTTC. The full variable domain, completed using reference TRBV28 and TRBJ2-1, is DVKVTQSSRYLVKRTGEKVFLECVQDMDHENMFWYRQDPGLGLRLIYFSYDVKMKEKGDIPEGYSVSREKKERFSLILESASTNQTSMYLCASVTGTGGSSYNEQFFGPGTRLTVL.

The chain combines TRBV7-9 with TRBJ2-7; TRBD2 agrees at 9 bases. V lost 0 bases to trimming and J lost 3 bases; unmatched junction nucleotides: 15. There are 19 residues in the CDR3. Germline CDR1 is SEHNR and CDR2 is FQNEAQ (reference sequence). The CDR3: CASSLAGPGGRAPDYEQYF. As DNA, the CDR3 is TGTGCCAGCAGCTTAGCAGGTCCTGGCGGGAGGGCCCCAGACTACGAGCAGTACTTC.

The chain is built from TRBV28 and TRBJ2-7; TRBD1 matches at 8 bases. The CDR3 contains 17 residues. Trimming cost V 5 bases and J 0 bases; bases outside gene matches: 12. Germline V gene lookup returns CDR1 MDHEN and CDR2 SYDVKM. CDR3 amino acids: CASSDAPGQVNSYEQYF. CDR3 nucleotides: TGTGCCAGCAGTGACGCTCCGGGACAGGTGAACTCCTACGAGCAGTACTTC.

This chain uses TRBV4-2 with TRBJ2-5; the match to TRBD2 covers 14 bases. From germline, CDR1 is LGHNA and CDR2 YNFKEQ. V lost 3 bases to trimming and J lost 3 bases; unmatched junction nucleotides: 6. This CDR3 is 17 amino acids long. CDR3 DNA sequence: TGTGCCAGCAGCCAGGGGACTAGCGGGAGAGGGGAAGAGACCCAGTACTTC. It codes for CASSQGTSGRGEETQYF.

The V gene is TRBV7-8, the J gene TRBJ2-6; TRBD1 matches at 7 bases. The germline V gene has CDR1 SGHVS and CDR2 FQNEAQ. This CDR3 spans 15 amino acids. V shed 4 bases, J shed 4 bases, and the junction held 4 bases outside the gene matches. The CDR3 nucleotides are TGTGCCAGCAGCTCACAGGGGACAGGGGCCAACGTCCTGACTTTC. Its translation is CASSSQGTGANVLTF.

The V and J genes are TRBV5-4 and TRBJ2-1, with 8 bases identical to TRBD2. The CDR3 consists of 17 residues. The V gene end was trimmed by 0 bases and the J gene end by 1 base; junction bases not matched to a gene: 6. Germline V gene data show CDR1 as SGHNT and CDR2 as YYREEE (reference sequence). The CDR3 region is CASSLGGAGGSYNEQFF. The CDR3 nucleotides read TGTGCCAGCAGCTTGGGCGGTGCGGGAGGTTCCTACAATGAGCAGTTCTTC.

The CDR3 loop is CASSLSGLGGNQPQHF. The CDR3 DNA reads TGTGCCAGCAGTTTATCGGGACTTGGGGGCAATCAGCCCCAGCATTTT. The J gene is TRBJ1-5, the V gene TRBV27; D might be TRBD1 (5 bases). V shed 0 bases and J shed 2 bases, with 11 bases lying between them. The CDR3 length is 16 residues. Germline CDR1 is MNHEY and CDR2 is SMNVEV (reference sequence).

The chain joins TRBV16 to TRBJ2-7; no reliable D call. V lost 1 base to trimming and J lost 0 bases, with 13 bases between them. From germline, CDR1 is KGHSY and CDR2 FQNENV. This CDR3 spans 16 amino acids. The CDR3 DNA is TGTGCCAGCAGCCAATTCCACACAGCAAGCTCCTACGAGCAGTACTTC. Protein product: CASSQFHTASSYEQYF.

The rearrangement links TRBV4-2 to TRBJ2-5, with 8 positions matching TRBD1. CDR3 length: 11 amino acids. Trimming at V came to 6 bases and at J to 8 bases, leaving 2 bases not matched to a gene. The V gene's germline CDR1 is LGHNA and CDR2 YNFKEQ. The CDR3 DNA follows: TGTGCCAGCAGGGACAGGGAAACCCAGTACTTC. Translated: CASRDRETQYF.

V usage is TRBV19 and J usage is TRBJ2-7; 9 bases are shared with TRBD2. The V gene end was trimmed by 3 bases and the J gene end by 1 base; junction bases not matched to a gene: 4. CDR1 LNHDA and CDR2 SQIVND come from the germline V gene (reference sequence). This CDR3 has 15 residues. Here the CDR3 DNA reads TGTGCCAGTAGTATGGGCGGGAGGGCGTCCTACGAGCAGTACTTC. This sequence encodes CASSMGGRASYEQYF.

The chain carries TRBV24-1 and TRBJ2-2; 9 bases match TRBD1. The CDR3 has 15 residues. Trimming at V came to 7 bases and at J to 4 bases, leaving 6 bases not matched to a gene. CDR1 is KGHDR, CDR2 SFDVKD, per germline. The CDR3 protein is CATSEQGAGTGELFF. The DNA of the CDR3 is TGTGCCACCAGCGAACAGGGGGCGGGCACCGGGGAGCTGTTTTTT.

The chain joins TRBV5-4 to TRBJ2-7, with 10 bases lining up with TRBD2. The CDR3 has 16 residues. CDR1 is SGHNT, CDR2 YYREEE, per germline (reference sequence). With 4 bases clipped from V and 7 bases from J, the junction kept 14 bases outside the gene matches. The CDR3, as DNA: TGTGCCAGCAGCCCGGGCCCTAGCGGGAGATCGCGAGAGCAGTACTTC. It yields the protein CASSPGPSGRSREQYF.

The rearrangement uses TRBV10-3 and TRBJ2-5; maybe TRBD2 (6 bases). CDR1 and CDR2 from the germline V gene are ENHRY and SYGVKD. V shed 10 bases and J shed 3 bases, with 12 bases lying between them. The CDR3 is 12 amino acids. The DNA of the CDR3 is TGTGCCACGTCGGGGGTCGAAGAGACCCAGTACTTC. Translating it yields CATSGVEETQYF.

This chain connects TRBV7-3 to TRBJ2-3, with 11 positions matching TRBD2. The germline CDR1 and CDR2 sequences are SGHTA and FQGTGA. Trimming cost V 1 base and J 4 bases; bases outside gene matches: 7. The CDR3 spans 17 residues. The CDR3 is CASSLSGSGRASDTQYF. As DNA, the CDR3 is TGTGCCAGCAGCTTAAGCGGTAGCGGGAGGGCGTCAGATACGCAGTATTTT.

The V call is TRBV20-1, the J call TRBJ2-5; D could derive from TRBD1 or TRBD2 (6 bases each). Germline assignment: CDR1 DFQATT and CDR2 SNEGSKA (reference sequence). This CDR3 is 15 amino acids long. V was shortened by 5 bases and J by 5 bases, with 21 bases between the two germline ends. CDR3 residues: CSAGGGGIFSETQYF. CDR3 in DNA: TGCAGTGCTGGTGGGGGCGGGATTTTCTCCGAGACCCAGTACTTC.

The chain couples TRBV30 to TRBJ2-5, with D possibly matching TRBD2 (5 bases). V was trimmed by 5 bases and J by 4 bases, leaving 17 bases between them. CDR1 and CDR2 (germline): GTSNPN, SVGIG (reference sequence). The CDR3 is made up of 14 amino acids. In DNA form, the CDR3 reads TGTGCCTGGGGAGACCGGGGTGGAGGAGAGACCCAGTACTTC. This translates into CAWGDRGGGETQYF.

The genes are TRBV7-9 and TRBJ2-3; 9 bases fit TRBD1. This CDR3 has 15 amino acids. Germline V lookup: CDR1 SEHNR, CDR2 FQNEAQ (reference sequence). Trimming at V came to 1 base and at J to 3 bases, leaving 2 bases not matched to a gene. The CDR3 loop is CASSLGDRVTDTQYF. The CDR3 DNA sequence: TGTGCCAGCAGCTTAGGGGACAGGGTTACAGATACGCAGTATTTT.

The V gene is TRBV6-4, the J gene TRBJ1-1; no reliable D call. CDR1 and CDR2 (germline): MRHNA, SNTAGT. The CDR3 contains 13 residues. With 3 bases removed from V and 4 bases from J, the gap between germline ends came to 9 bases. This chain's CDR3 is CASSESPGTEAFF. CDR3 DNA sequence: TGTGCCAGCAGTGAGTCTCCAGGCACTGAAGCTTTCTTT.

V usage is TRBV5-4 and J usage is TRBJ2-5, with 8 bases fitting TRBD1. V trimming: 4 bases; J trimming: 0 bases; junction bases outside the gene matches: 2. The CDR3 spans 14 residues. Looked up from germline, CDR1 is SGHNT and CDR2 is YYREEE (reference sequence). CDR3 nucleotides: TGTGCCAGCAGCCTGACAGGGGACCAAGAGACCCAGTACTTC. Its translation: CASSLTGDQETQYF.

The chain uses TRBV19 and TRBJ1-2; 9 bases agree with TRBD1. The CDR3 contains 15 residues. In germline, CDR1 is LNHDA, CDR2 SQIVND (reference sequence). Losses at the gene ends were 3 bases for V and 3 bases for J; bases not matched to a gene: 5. In DNA, the CDR3 is TGTGCCAGTAGTATTTCTAGGACAGGGGACTATGGCTACACCTTC. It specifies CASSISRTGDYGYTF.